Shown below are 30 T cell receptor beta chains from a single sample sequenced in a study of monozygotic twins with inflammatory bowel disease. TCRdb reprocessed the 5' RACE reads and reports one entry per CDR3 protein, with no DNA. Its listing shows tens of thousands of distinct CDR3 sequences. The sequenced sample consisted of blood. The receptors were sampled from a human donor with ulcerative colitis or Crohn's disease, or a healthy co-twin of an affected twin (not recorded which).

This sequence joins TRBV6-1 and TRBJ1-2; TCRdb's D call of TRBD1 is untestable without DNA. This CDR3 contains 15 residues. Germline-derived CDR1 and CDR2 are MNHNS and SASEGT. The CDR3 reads CASSEAFTQGRLETF.

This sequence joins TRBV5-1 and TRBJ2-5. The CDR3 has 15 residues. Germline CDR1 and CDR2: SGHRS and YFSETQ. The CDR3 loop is CASSLAGPTKETQYF.

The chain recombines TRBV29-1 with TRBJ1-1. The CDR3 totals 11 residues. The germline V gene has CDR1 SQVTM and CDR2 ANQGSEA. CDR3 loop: CSVTANTEAFF.

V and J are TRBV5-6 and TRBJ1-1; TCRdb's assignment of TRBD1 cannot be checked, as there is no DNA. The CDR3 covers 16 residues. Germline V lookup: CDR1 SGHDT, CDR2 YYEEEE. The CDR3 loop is CASSLPRGSRYTEAFF.

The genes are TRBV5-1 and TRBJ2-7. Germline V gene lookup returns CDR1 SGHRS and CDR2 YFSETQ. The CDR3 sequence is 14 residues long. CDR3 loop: CASSLLSSSYEQYF.

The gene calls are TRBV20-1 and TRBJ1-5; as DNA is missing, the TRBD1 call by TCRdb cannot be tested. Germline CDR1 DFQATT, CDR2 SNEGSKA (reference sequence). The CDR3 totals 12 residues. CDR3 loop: CSAREGGQPQHF.

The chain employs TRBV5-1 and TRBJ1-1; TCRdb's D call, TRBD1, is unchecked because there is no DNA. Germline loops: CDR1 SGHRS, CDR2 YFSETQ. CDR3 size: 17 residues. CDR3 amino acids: CASSPSWGGALSTEAFF.

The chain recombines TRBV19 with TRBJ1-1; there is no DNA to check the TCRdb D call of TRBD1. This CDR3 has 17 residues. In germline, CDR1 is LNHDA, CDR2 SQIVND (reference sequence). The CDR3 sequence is CASSIRGGGVGHTEAFF.

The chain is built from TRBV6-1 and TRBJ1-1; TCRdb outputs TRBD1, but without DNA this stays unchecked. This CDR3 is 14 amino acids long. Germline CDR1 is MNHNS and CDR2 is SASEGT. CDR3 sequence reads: CASSARTGGTEAFF.

The CDR3 sequence is CASSQQRNQPQHF. The V and J genes are TRBV12-3 or TRBV12-4 and TRBJ1-5. The CDR3 has 13 residues.

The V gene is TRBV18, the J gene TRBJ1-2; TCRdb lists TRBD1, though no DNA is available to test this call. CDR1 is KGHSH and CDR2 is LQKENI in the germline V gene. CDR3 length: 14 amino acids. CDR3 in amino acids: CASSPTARVEGYTF. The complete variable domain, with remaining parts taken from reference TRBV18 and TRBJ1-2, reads NAGVMQNPRHLVRRRGQEARLRCSPMKGHSHVYWYRQLPEEGLKFMVYLQKENIIDESGMPKERFSAEFPKEGPSILRIQQVVRGDSAAYFCASSPTARVEGYTFGSGTRLTVV.

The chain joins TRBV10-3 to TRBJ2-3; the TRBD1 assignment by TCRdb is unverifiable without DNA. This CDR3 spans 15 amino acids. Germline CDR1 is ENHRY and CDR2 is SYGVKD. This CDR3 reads CAISELIAAGSTQYF.

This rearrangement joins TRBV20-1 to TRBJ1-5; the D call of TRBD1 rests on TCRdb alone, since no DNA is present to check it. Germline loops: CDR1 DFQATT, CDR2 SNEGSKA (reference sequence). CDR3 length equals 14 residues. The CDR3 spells CSARTTGGNQPQHF.

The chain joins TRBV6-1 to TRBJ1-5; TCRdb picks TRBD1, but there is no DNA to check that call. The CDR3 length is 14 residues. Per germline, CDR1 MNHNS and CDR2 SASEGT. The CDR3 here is CASSVRGGNQPQHF.

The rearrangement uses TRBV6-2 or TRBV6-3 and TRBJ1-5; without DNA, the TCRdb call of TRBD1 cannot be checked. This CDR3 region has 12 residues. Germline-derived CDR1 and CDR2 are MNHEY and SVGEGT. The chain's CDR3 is CASSYGTQPQHF.

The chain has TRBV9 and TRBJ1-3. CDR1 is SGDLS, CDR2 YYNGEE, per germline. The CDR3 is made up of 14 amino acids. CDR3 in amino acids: CASSVGSTGNTIYF.

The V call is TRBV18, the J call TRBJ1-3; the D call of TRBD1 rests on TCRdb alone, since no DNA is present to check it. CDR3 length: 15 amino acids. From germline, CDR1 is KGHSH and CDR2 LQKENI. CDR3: CASSPPTGGLNTIYF.

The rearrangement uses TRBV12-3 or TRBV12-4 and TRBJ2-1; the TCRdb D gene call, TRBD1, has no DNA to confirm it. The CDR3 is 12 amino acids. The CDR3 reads CASRSGVNEQFF.

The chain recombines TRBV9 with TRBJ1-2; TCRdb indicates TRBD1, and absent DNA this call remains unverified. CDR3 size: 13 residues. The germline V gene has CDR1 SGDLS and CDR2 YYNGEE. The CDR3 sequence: CASRGGTGTGYTF.

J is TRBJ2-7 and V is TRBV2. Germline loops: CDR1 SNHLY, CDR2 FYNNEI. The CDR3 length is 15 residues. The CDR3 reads CASSDRFGLVYEQYF.

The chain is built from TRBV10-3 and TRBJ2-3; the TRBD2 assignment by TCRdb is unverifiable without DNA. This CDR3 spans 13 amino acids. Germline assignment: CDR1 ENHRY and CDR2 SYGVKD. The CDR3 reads CAISEEARISQYF.

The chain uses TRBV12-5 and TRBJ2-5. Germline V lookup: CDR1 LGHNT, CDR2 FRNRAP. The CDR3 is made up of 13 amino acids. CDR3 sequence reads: CASGFWGQETQYF.

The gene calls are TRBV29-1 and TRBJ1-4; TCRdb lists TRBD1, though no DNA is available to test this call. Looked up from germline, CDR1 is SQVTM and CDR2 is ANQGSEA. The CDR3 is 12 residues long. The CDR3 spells CSVPGGSEKLFF.

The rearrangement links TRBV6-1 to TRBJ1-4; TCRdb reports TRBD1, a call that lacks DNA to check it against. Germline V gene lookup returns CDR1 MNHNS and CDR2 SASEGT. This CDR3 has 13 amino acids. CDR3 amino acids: CASKDRSGEKLFF.

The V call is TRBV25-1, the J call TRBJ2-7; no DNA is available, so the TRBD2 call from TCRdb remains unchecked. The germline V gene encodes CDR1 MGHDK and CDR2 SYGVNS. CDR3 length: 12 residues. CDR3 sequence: CASSEFGGGQYF.

The CDR3 loop is CASSPGGALETQYF. The V gene is TRBV6-6, the J gene TRBJ2-5; TCRdb's D gene call, TRBD2, goes unchecked for lack of DNA. This CDR3 has 14 amino acids. Germline CDR1 and CDR2: MNHNY and SVGAGI (reference sequence).

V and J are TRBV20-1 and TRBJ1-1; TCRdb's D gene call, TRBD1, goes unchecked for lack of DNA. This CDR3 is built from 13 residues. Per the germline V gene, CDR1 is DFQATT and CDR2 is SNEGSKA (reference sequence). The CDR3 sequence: CSGPGQPNTEAFF.

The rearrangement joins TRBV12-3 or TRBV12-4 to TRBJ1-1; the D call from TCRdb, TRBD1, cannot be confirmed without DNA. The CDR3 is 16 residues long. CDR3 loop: CASSYPHRGRSVQAFF.

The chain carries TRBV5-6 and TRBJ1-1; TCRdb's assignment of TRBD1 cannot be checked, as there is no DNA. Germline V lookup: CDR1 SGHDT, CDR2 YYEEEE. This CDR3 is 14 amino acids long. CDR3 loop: CASSLLAGRLEAFF.

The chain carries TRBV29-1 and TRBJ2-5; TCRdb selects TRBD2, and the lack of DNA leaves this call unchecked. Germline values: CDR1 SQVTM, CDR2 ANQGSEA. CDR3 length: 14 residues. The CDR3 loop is CSGGGGQGDETQYF.